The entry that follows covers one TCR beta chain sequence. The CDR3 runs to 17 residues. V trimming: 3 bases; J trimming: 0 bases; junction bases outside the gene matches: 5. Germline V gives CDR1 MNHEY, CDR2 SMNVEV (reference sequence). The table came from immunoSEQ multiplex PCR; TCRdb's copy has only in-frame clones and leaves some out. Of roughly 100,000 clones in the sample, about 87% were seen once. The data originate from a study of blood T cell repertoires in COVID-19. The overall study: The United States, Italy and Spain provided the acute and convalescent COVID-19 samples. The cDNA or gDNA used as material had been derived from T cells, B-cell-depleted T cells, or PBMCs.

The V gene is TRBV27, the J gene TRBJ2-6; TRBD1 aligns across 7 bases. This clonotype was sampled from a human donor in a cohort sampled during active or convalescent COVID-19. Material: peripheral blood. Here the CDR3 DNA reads TGTGCCAGCAGTTTTATACAGGGGAGCTCTGGGGCCAACGTCCTGACTTTC. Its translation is CASSFIQGSSGANVLTF.